Listed below are T cell receptor beta chains from one sample, sequenced in a study of OX40 agonist ivuxolimab in advanced cancers. TCRdb's table, derived via immunoSEQ multiplex PCR, lists solely in-frame clones and lacks some. The top ten clones hold 4% of a sample with about 59,000 clones, about 85% of them seen once. The sample here was CD4+ or CD8+ T cells sorted from blood, taken in a trial of the OX40 agonist ivuxolimab. The source of these receptors is an adult with an advanced solid tumor such as melanoma, head and neck, liver or kidney cancer. Each CDR3 is given with its conserved first and last residue. Fields, in order: J gene, D gene, clone size, V gene, CDR3 DNA, CDR3 protein. D genes are given only for firm matches. Part of the rows lack a size; the others show once, few, many or a class for expanded clones.

TRBJ2-5,-,-,TRBV28,TGTGCCAGCAGTGTAGGGAATAGTGAGACCCAGTACTTC,CASSVGNSETQYF
TRBJ2-7,-,few,TRBV7-6,TGTGCCAGCAGCTTGGGAGACCTGGCGGTTGAGCAGTACTTC,CASSLGDLAVEQYF
TRBJ2-6,TRBD1,few,TRBV29-1,TGCAGCGTTGGGACAGGGGTGTACGGGGCCAACGTCCTGACTTTC,CSVGTGVYGANVLTF
TRBJ2-2,-,-,TRBV2,TGTGCCAGCAGTGACAGGGGCAAGGGACTCACCGGGGAGCTGTTTTTT,CASSDRGKGLTGELFF
TRBJ1-1,TRBD1,-,TRBV2,TGTGCCAGGAGTCAGGGGGCTAACACTGAAGCTTTCTTT,CARSQGANTEAFF
TRBJ2-7,-,-,TRBV7-9,TGTGCCAGCAGCGACTCCTACGAGCAGTACTTC,CASSDSYEQYF
TRBJ2-1,-,-,TRBV9,TGTGCCAGCAGCCCTCGGTGGGAACACAATGAGCAGTTCTTC,CASSPRWEHNEQFF
TRBJ1-1,-,-,TRBV10-3,TGTGCCGCGCAAACTCGACAGAACACTGAAGCTTTCTTT,CAAQTRQNTEAFF
TRBJ2-2,-,-,TRBV2,TGTGCCAGCAGTGAAAGGCCCGGGGAGCTGTTTTTT,CASSERPGELFF
TRBJ2-4,-,-,TRBV30,TGTGCCTGGAGTGTACGTCCAGGGTCAAGGGGGATTCGGTACTTC,CAWSVRPGSRGIRYF
TRBJ2-2,-,-,TRBV7-2,TGTGCCAGCAGCAAGACACCGAACACCGGGGAGCTGTTTTTT,CASSKTPNTGELFF